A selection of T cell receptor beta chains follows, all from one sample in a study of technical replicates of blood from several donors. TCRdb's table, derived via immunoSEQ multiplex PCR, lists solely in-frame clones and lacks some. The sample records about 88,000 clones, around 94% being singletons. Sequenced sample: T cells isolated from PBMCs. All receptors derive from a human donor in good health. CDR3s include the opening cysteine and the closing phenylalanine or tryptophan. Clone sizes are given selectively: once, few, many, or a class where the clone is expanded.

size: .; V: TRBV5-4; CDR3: CASSLAGSYNEQFF
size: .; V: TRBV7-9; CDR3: CASSLTGPYSNQPQHF
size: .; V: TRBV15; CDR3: CATSFPRGSLSGNTIYF
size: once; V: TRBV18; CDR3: CASSPSGRGDYGYTF
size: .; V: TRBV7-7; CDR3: CASSFSTSGTDTQYF
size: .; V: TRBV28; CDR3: CASSSQGAYGYTF
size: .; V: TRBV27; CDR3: CASTFSGQGNQPQHF
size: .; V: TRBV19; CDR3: CASRTGTSNEQFF
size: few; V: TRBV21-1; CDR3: CASSPDRGHYNEQFF
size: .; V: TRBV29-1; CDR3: CSVLRGPYNEQFF
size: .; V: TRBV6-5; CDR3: CASSYSGQLNTEAFF
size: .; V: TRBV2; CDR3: CASSVERGQFSADTQYF
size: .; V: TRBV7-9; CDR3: CASSLSVREHADTQYF
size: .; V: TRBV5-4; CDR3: CASSLYRGPVLSGNTIYF
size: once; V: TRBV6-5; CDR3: CASSARQPNYEKLFF
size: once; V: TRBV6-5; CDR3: CASSSEMRGYTF
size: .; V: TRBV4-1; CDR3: CASSQDLREQFF
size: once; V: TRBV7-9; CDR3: CASSDRTSGLQETQYF
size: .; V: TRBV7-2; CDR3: CASSLEVSGRSNEQFF
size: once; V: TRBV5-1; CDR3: CASSTLGHTEAFF
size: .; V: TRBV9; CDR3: CASSPRLNSGNTIYF
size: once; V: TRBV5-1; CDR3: CASSLEGAGTEAFF
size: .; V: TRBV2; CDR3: CAGRSGLYPYEQYF
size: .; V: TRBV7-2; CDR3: CASSLAGVTGNTIYF
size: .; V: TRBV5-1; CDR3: CASSFLDRQETQYF
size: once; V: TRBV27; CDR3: CASSPSRAEAFF
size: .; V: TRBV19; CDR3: CASSYGRGGSITGELFF
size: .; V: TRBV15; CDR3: CATRSPNPQGAGGYTF
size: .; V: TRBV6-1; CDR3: CATQGQPNTGELFF
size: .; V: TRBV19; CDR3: CASSIRAGGLNEQFF
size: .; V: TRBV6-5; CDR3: CASSYTLPGLHSPLHF
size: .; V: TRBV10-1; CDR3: CASSRTSGITDTQYF
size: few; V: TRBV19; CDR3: CASSTLAASYNEQFF
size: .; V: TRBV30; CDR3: CAWRERGNEKLFF
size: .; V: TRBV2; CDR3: CASALQGASSKAFF
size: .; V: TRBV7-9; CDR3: CASSGAPSGAETQYF
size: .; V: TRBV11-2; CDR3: CASSYPSLRGKGYYGYTF
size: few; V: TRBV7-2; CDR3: CANGRGTGDAFF
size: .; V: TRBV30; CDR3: CAWSGEYNSPLHF
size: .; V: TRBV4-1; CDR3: CASSLTRDRGASNQPQHF
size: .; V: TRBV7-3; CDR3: CASSLTSGIYNEQFF
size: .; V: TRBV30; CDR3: CAWSDVRRSYEQYF
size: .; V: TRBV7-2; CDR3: CASSPRGYEQYF
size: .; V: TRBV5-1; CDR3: CASSAQAANEQFF
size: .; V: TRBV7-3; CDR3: CASSLQSDTQYF
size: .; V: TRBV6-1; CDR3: CASSGLQGPSGYNEQFF
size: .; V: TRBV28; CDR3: CASSSGGLETQYF
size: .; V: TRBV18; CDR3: CASSPPPGGAFPITPNYEQYF
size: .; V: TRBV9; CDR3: CASSVALRGSSGNTIYF
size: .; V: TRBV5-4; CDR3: CASSLEGTGAGYGYTF
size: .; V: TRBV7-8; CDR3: CASSSNRYRGQTEAFF
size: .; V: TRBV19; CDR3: CASRGEGNQPQHF
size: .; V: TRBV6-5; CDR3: CASTPAANTGELFF
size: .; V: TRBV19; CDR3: CASRWDRAHEGRETQYF
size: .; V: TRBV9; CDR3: CASSVEPSGTSYNNEQFF